Each of the 14 T cell receptor beta chains below was sequenced from the same sample in a study of cytomegalovirus exposure and HLA in healthy donors. PCR amplification relied on 60 Vbeta primers (plus 13 Jbeta primers). Libraries were prepared by immunoSEQ multiplex PCR; TCRdb keeps only in-frame clonotypes and omits some of them. Of roughly 100,000 clones listed, approximately 64% are singletons. Sequencing was carried out using PBMCs. The source of these receptors is a human donor in good health.

This clone showed up just once. The rearrangement joins TRBV18 to TRBJ2-5; TRBD2 agrees at 11 bases. This CDR3 contains 15 residues. V gave up 6 bases and J gave up 2 bases; unmatched junction bases: 5. The germline V gene encodes CDR1 KGHSH and CDR2 LQKENI. CDR3 sequence (DNA): TGTGCCAGCTCTCCCGGGACTAGCGGACAAGAGACCCAGTACTTC. Residues: CASSPGTSGQETQYF.

This clone has more than one count but fewer than ten. J is TRBJ1-1 and V is TRBV6-1, with D hard to call. The CDR3 is 14 residues long. Germline-derived CDR1 and CDR2 are MNHNS and SASEGT. V dropped 4 bases and J dropped 4 bases, with 13 bases sitting between them. The CDR3 DNA is TGTGCCAGCAGTGGGGTCGAGGTGGGCACTGAAGCTTTCTTT. Its protein product is CASSGVEVGTEAFF.

V is TRBV5-1 and J is TRBJ2-5, with D possibly being TRBD2 (7 bases). The CDR3 totals 18 residues. V was trimmed by 0 bases and J by 5 bases, leaving 23 bases between them. Germline CDR1 SGHRS, CDR2 YFSETQ. The chain's CDR3 is CASSLAGQRDLPAETQYF. CDR3 DNA sequence: TGCGCCAGCAGCTTGGCCGGACAGCGGGACTTACCGGCGGAGACCCAGTACTTC.

The chain is built from TRBV5-4 and TRBJ2-3, with D maybe TRBD1 (6 bases). Trimming shortened V by 4 bases and J by 3 bases, and 18 bases separated the two germline ends. CDR3 length: 16 amino acids. The germline V gene encodes CDR1 SGHNT and CDR2 YYREEE (reference sequence). The CDR3 DNA reads as TGTGCCAGCAGCCCGAAACAGGGTTTCGGTACAGATACGCAGTATTTT. It encodes CASSPKQGFGTDTQYF. Complete variable domain (other parts from reference TRBV5-4 and TRBJ2-3): ETGVTQSPTHLIKTRGQQVTLRCSSQSGHNTVSWYQQALGQGPQFIFQYYREEENGRGNFPPRFSGLQFPNYSSELNVNALELDDSALYLCASSPKQGFGTDTQYFGPGTRLTVL.

The rearrangement joins TRBV4-1 to TRBJ2-3; TRBD2 matches 14 bases. J gave up 5 bases and V 1 base, and 11 bases lay outside the gene matches. CDR1 and CDR2 (germline): MGHRA, YSYEKL. The CDR3 totals 19 residues. CDR3 protein: CASSQGLAGGPAGIDTQYF. Written as DNA, the CDR3 is TGCGCCAGCAGCCAAGGACTAGCGGGAGGGCCGGCTGGTATAGATACGCAGTATTTT.

The table lists this clone with a few counts. The chain uses TRBV6-5 and TRBJ2-2, with D tentatively TRBD2 (5 bases). The CDR3 consists of 13 residues. V lost 6 bases and J 0 bases, leaving 5 bases between the germline ends. Germline-derived CDR1 and CDR2 are MNHEY and SVGAGI. Here the CDR3 DNA reads TGTGCCAGCAGGGAGGCGAACACCGGGGAGCTGTTTTTT. Residues: CASREANTGELFF.

The rearrangement joins TRBV7-9 to TRBJ2-3; possible D gene TRBD2, 6 bases. The CDR3 extends over 17 amino acids. The V and J ends lost 6 bases and 2 bases respectively, with 21 bases between them. Germline assignment: CDR1 SEHNR and CDR2 FQNEAQ (reference sequence). CDR3 in amino acids: CASSFPSGGPITDTQYF. The CDR3 region has the DNA TGTGCCAGCAGTTTCCCGAGCGGAGGGCCGATCACAGATACGCAGTATTTT.

V usage is TRBV18 and J usage is TRBJ2-1, with 10 positions matching TRBD2. Losses at the gene ends were 6 bases for V and 9 bases for J; bases not matched to a gene: 11. CDR3 size: 15 residues. Looked up from germline, CDR1 is KGHSH and CDR2 is LQKENI. CDR3 nucleotides: TGTGCCAGCTCCCGTCGGGAGCGGGAGGGCCTTGAGCAGTTCTTC. It yields the protein CASSRREREGLEQFF.

The gene calls are TRBV6-5 and TRBJ2-2; D is unclear. The CDR3 extends over 14 amino acids. Trimming pared 4 bases from V and 4 bases from J, leaving 10 bases between. Germline-derived CDR1 and CDR2 are MNHEY and SVGAGI. The CDR3 spells CASSLTGPTGELFF. Here the CDR3 DNA reads TGTGCCAGCAGTTTGACTGGCCCCACCGGGGAGCTGTTTTTT.

The V and J genes are TRBV4-1 and TRBJ1-2, with D possibly being TRBD1 (6 bases). V was trimmed by 0 bases and J by 4 bases, leaving 9 bases between them. Per germline, CDR1 MGHRA and CDR2 YSYEKL. The CDR3 has 14 residues. DNA of the CDR3: TGCGCCAGCAGCCAAGAACTCAGGGGCTATGGCTACACCTTC. This translates into CASSQELRGYGYTF.

This chain uses TRBV15 with TRBJ1-1, with 7 bases fitting TRBD1. Germline assignment: CDR1 LNHNV and CDR2 YYDKDF (reference sequence). This CDR3 comprises 16 residues. V was clipped by 0 bases and J by 10 bases; unmatched bases: 14. CDR3 in amino acids: CATSRDTIRGKSVAFF. The CDR3 DNA reads as TGTGCCACCAGCAGAGATACGATCAGGGGGAAGTCAGTAGCTTTCTTT.

A few counts support this clone. This chain connects TRBV30 to TRBJ2-1; TRBD2 aligns across 12 bases. Germline CDR1 reads GTSNPN; CDR2 reads SVGIG (reference sequence). The length of the CDR3 is 12 residues. V lost 4 bases and J lost 10; bases outside the gene matches: 2. Here the CDR3 reads CAWTGTSGEQFF. CDR3 nucleotides: TGTGCCTGGACCGGGACTAGCGGGGAGCAGTTCTTC.

The gene calls are TRBV30 and TRBJ2-1; 9 bases are shared with TRBD2. The CDR3 is 17 amino acids. Germline assignment: CDR1 GTSNPN and CDR2 SVGIG (reference sequence). Trimming removed 1 base from V and 0 bases from J; junction bases left unmatched: 7. The CDR3 coding sequence is TGTGCCTGGAGTGGGGTAGCGGGAGAAGTCTCCTACAATGAGCAGTTCTTC. Amino acids: CAWSGVAGEVSYNEQFF.

This chain connects TRBV6-5 to TRBJ2-1; the match to TRBD1 covers 7 bases. Per the germline V gene, CDR1 is MNHEY and CDR2 is SVGAGI. Trimming removed 2 bases from V and 7 bases from J; junction bases left unmatched: 8. The CDR3 runs 15 residues. The CDR3: CASSYGGQVSNEQFF. The CDR3 bases are TGTGCCAGCAGTTACGGTGGACAGGTATCGAATGAGCAGTTCTTC.